The 10 T cell receptor beta chains in this list originate from one sample, sequenced in a study of blood T cell repertoires in COVID-19. Using immunoSEQ multiplex PCR, the repertoire was profiled, and TCRdb retains in-frame clones only, with some absent. The sample has tens of thousands of clones; 85% to 90% are singletons. Sequences were obtained from peripheral blood. Receptors were obtained from a man aged 50 to 60 with active COVID-19.

The CDR3 here is CASSERQGLTTGELFF. For the CDR3, the DNA is TGTGCCAGCAGCGAACGACAGGGATTGACCACCGGGGAGCTGTTTTTT. The genes are TRBV9 and TRBJ2-2, with TRBD1 identical over 7 bases. The CDR3 has 16 amino acids. Per the germline V gene, CDR1 is SGDLS and CDR2 is YYNGEE. Losses at the gene ends were 3 bases for V and 4 bases for J; bases not matched to a gene: 9. The full variable domain, completed using reference TRBV9 and TRBJ2-2, is DSGVTQTPKHLITATGQRVTLRCSPRSGDLSVYWYQQSLDQGLQFLIQYYNGEERAKGNILERFSAQQFPDLHSELNLSSLELGDSALYFCASSERQGLTTGELFFGEGSRLTVL.

The chain uses TRBV14 and TRBJ2-3, with D unclear. CDR3 length: 16 amino acids. Germline CDR1 and CDR2: SGHDN and FVKESK. Trimming pared 0 bases from V and 6 bases from J, leaving 16 bases between. In DNA, the CDR3 is TGTGCCAGCAGCCAAGATTCCCGACTCTCTGGGGATACGCAGTATTTT. Its protein product is CASSQDSRLSGDTQYF.

The chain links TRBV18 to TRBJ2-5, with 7 bases matching TRBD1. The junction had 1 base not matched to a gene; V was cut back by 3 bases and J by 3 bases. This CDR3 is 13 amino acids long. Germline CDR1 KGHSH, CDR2 LQKENI. This CDR3 is CASSPGQEETQYF. The CDR3 DNA reads TGTGCCAGCTCACCCGGACAGGAAGAGACCCAGTACTTC.

This clone was seen once. The chain combines TRBV18 with TRBJ2-7, with 8 bases that match TRBD1. Germline-derived CDR1 and CDR2 are KGHSH and LQKENI. Germline trimming cut 4 bases from V and 3 bases from J; bases unmatched to any gene: 8. This CDR3 has 15 residues. CDR3 in DNA: TGTGCCAGCTCACGAGACAGGGGTGTACGCTACGAGCAGTACTTC. The encoded protein is CASSRDRGVRYEQYF.

The rearrangement uses TRBV5-4 and TRBJ2-3; TRBD2 aligns across 9 bases. The CDR3 spans 17 residues. Germline V CDR1 and CDR2: SGHNT, YYREEE (reference sequence). Trimming took 4 bases from V and 2 from J; bases not matched to a gene: 11. As DNA, the CDR3 is TGTGCCAGCAGCCGACTGGATACTAGCGGGTCCACAGATACGCAGTATTTT. It translates to CASSRLDTSGSTDTQYF.

This clone came up once. This chain joins TRBV15 and TRBJ1-1; weak D call: TRBD1 (6 bases). This CDR3 comprises 13 residues. Trimming pared 1 base from V and 6 bases from J, leaving 9 bases between. CDR1 and CDR2 from the germline V gene are LNHNV and YYDKDF (reference sequence). Here the CDR3 reads CATSRGRGSEAFF. CDR3 DNA: TGTGCCACCAGCAGAGGCAGGGGATCTGAAGCTTTCTTT. Supplemented by reference TRBV15 and TRBJ1-1, the full variable domain reads DAMVIQNPRYQVTQFGKPVTLSCSQTLNHNVMYWYQQKSSQAPKLLFHYYDKDFNNEADTPDNFQSRRPNTSFCFLDIRSPGLGDTAMYLCATSRGRGSEAFFGQGTRLTVV.

This clone showed up just a few times. The rearrangement links TRBV7-9 to TRBJ1-2; D gene unclear. This CDR3 is built from 11 residues. CDR1 and CDR2 (germline): SEHNR, FQNEAQ (reference sequence). The V end was cut by 3 bases, the J end by 8 bases, with 7 bases between. The DNA for the CDR3 is TGTGCCAGCAGCTTTTACGAGGGCTACACCTTC. Its translation is CASSFYEGYTF.

The chain recombines TRBV11-2 with TRBJ2-2, with 10 nucleotides matching TRBD1. Germline lookup yields CDR1 SGHAT and CDR2 FQNNGV. The V and J ends lost 4 bases and 5 bases, in that order; junction bases with no gene match: 10. The CDR3 loop spans 17 amino acids. In DNA form, the CDR3 reads TGTGCCAGCAGCTCCTTCCGGGACAGGGGACGTACCGGGGAGCTGTTTTTT. Protein sequence: CASSSFRDRGRTGELFF.

This clone was seen a handful of times. This chain joins TRBV2 and TRBJ2-7; D perhaps matches TRBD2 (5 bases). The CDR3 has 14 amino acids. Germline V gives CDR1 SNHLY, CDR2 FYNNEI. Trimming took off 4 bases at V and 0 bases at J, with 10 bases between the two ends. CDR3 region: CASSGTRSSYEQYF. CDR3 sequence (DNA): TGTGCCAGCAGTGGAACTAGGAGCTCCTACGAGCAGTACTTC.

The chain is built from TRBV5-1 and TRBJ2-7; a weak D match, TRBD2 (5 bases). There are 15 residues in the CDR3. Germline-derived CDR1 and CDR2 are SGHRS and YFSETQ. V lost 1 base and J lost 2, with 13 bases in between. The CDR3 sequence is CASSLSITEAYEQYF. The CDR3 DNA follows: TGCGCCAGCAGCTTGAGCATAACGGAGGCCTACGAGCAGTACTTC.